Listed here are 3 T cell receptor beta chains from one sample, sequenced in a study of blood T cell repertoires in COVID-19 (dated by TCRdb to the early 2020s). The library was built by means of the immunoSEQ multiplex PCR assay. The source is immuneACCESS, and TCRdb retained only in-frame sequences with V and J called. Part of the clones is not carried over; for the studies checked, unresolved V genes explain less than half of this, and the remainder is unexplained. This sample has around 250,000 clones in its table, and 89% of those were observed once. The ten largest clones capture just under 0.95% of the sample. The source material was peripheral blood. All receptors come from a woman aged 40-49 years who had recovered from COVID-19.

The chain links TRBV3-1 (or the pseudogene TRBV3-2) to TRBJ1-3, with a tentative D call TRBD1 (5 bases). The germline CDR1 and CDR2 sequences are LGHDT and YNNKEL (reference sequence). The CDR3 extends over 13 amino acids. Trimming shortened V by 1 base and J by 8 bases, and 9 bases separated the two germline ends. The DNA for the CDR3 is TGTGCCAGCAGCCAAGGGGGCAGAGACACCATATATTTT. Translated: CASSQGGRDTIYF.

The chain links TRBV9 to TRBJ1-4; D might be TRBD1 (6 bases). CDR1 is SGDLS and CDR2 is YYNGEE in the germline V gene. V was pared by 0 bases and J by 8 bases, with 20 bases between. The CDR3 has 17 residues. CDR3 nucleotides: TGTGCCAGCAGCGTAGGAGGGGTTGTGGGGGCGAAAGAAAAACTGTTTTTT. This codes for CASSVGGVVGAKEKLFF.

The chain uses TRBV7-9 and TRBJ2-3; D might be TRBD2 (6 bases). The germline CDR1 and CDR2 sequences are SEHNR and FQNEAQ (reference sequence). V lost 4 bases, J lost 5 bases, and 10 bases lay in between. This CDR3 spans 13 amino acids. The DNA for the CDR3 is TGTGCCAGCAGCTCGGGGGATCTAGATACGCAGTATTTT. As protein: CASSSGDLDTQYF.